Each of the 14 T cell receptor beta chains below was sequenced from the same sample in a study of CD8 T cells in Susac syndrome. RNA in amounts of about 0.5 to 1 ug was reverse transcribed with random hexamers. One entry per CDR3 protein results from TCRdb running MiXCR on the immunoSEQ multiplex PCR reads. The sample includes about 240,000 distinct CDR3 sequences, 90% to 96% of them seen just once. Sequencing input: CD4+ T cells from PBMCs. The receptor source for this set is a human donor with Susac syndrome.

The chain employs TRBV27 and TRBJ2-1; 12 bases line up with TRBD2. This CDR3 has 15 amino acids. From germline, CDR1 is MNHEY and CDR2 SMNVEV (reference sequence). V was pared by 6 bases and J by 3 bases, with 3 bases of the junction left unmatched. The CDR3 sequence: CASRRTSGDYNEQFF. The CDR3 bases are TGTGCCAGCAGAAGGACTAGCGGGGACTACAATGAGCAGTTCTTC.

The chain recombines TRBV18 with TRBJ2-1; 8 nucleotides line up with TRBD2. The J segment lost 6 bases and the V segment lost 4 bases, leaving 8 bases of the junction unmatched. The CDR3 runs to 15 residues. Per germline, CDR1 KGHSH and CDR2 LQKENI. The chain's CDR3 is CASSLTGTRINEQFF. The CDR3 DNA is TGTGCCAGCTCACTTACCGGGACTAGGATCAATGAGCAGTTCTTC.

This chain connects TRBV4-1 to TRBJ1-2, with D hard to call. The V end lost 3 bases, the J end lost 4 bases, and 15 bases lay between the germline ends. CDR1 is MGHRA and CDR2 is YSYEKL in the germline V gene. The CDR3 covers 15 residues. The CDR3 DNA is TGCGCCAGCAGCCACGATACGGGCGGCCTCTATGGCTACACCTTC. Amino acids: CASSHDTGGLYGYTF.

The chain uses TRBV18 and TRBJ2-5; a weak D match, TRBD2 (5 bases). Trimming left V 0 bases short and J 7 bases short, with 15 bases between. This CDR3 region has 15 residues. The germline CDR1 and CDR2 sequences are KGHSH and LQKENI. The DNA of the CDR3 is TGTGCCAGCTCACCACCTATCGTCCAACGGGGGACCCAGTACTTC. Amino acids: CASSPPIVQRGTQYF.

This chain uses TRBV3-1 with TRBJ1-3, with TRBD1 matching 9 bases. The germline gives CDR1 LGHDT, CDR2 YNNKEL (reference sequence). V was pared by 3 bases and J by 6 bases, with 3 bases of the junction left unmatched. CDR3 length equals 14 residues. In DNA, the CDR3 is TGTGCCAGCAGCCAGAGACAGGGGGAAAACACCATATATTTT. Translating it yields CASSQRQGENTIYF.

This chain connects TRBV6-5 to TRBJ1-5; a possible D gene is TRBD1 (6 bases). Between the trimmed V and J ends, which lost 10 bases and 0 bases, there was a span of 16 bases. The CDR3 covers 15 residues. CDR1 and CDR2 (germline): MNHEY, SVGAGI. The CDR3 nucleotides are TGTGCCACCCCCGCGGGGGCTGATAGCAATCAGCCCCAGCATTTT. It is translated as CATPAGADSNQPQHF.

The CDR3 sequence is CASSSHAEAFF. The CDR3 DNA is TGTGCCAGCAGCTCCCACGCTGAAGCTTTCTTT. The rearrangement links TRBV7-9 to TRBJ1-1, with D unclear. The CDR3 loop spans 11 amino acids. The germline V gene has CDR1 SEHNR and CDR2 FQNEAQ (reference sequence). The ends were cut back, 4 bases at V and 6 bases at J, with 6 bases in the middle. Full variable domain (rest looked up from reference TRBV7-9 and TRBJ1-1): DTGVSQNPRHKITKRGQNVTFRCDPISEHNRLYWYRQTLGQGPEFLTYFQNEAQLEKSRLLSDRFSAERPKGSFSTLEIQRTEQGDSAMYLCASSSHAEAFFGQGTRLTVV.

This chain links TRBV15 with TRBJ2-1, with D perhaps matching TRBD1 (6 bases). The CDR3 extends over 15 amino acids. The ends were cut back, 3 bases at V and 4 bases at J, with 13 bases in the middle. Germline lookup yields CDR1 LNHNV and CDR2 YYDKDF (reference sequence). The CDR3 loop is CATSSEQGTYNEQFF. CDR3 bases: TGTGCCACCAGCAGCGAACAGGGTACTTACAATGAGCAGTTCTTC.

The CDR3 sequence is CASSPGGGRTKDEQFF. CDR3 DNA sequence: TGTGCCAGCAGCCCCGGGGGGGGCCGCACAAAGGATGAGCAGTTCTTC. V and J are TRBV14 and TRBJ2-1; 8 bases match TRBD2. Germline lookup yields CDR1 SGHDN and CDR2 FVKESK. The V gene end was trimmed by 4 bases and the J gene end by 8 bases; junction bases not matched to a gene: 13. The CDR3 runs to 16 residues.

This CDR3 reads CASSLDAGTGIFLQYF. CDR3 bases: TGTGCCAGCTCACTTGATGCCGGGACAGGGATTTTTTTGCAGTACTTC. This chain connects TRBV18 to TRBJ2-7; 9 bases line up with TRBD1. CDR3 length: 16 residues. Germline loops: CDR1 KGHSH, CDR2 LQKENI. Losses at the gene ends were 4 bases for V and 9 bases for J; bases not matched to a gene: 16.

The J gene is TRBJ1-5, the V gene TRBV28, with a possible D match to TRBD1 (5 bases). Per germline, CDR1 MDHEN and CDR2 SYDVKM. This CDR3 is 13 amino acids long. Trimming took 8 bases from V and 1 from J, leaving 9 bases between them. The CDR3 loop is CASGWDSNQPQHF. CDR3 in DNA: TGTGCCAGCGGTTGGGACAGCAATCAGCCCCAGCATTTT.

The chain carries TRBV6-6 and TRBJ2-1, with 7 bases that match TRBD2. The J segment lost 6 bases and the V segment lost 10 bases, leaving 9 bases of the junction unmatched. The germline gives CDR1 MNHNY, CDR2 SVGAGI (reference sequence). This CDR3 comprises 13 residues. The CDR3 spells CAIKLGGPNEQFF. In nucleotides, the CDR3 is TGTGCCATCAAGTTGGGAGGGCCCAATGAGCAGTTCTTC.

CDR3 sequence: CAWKDETFTDTQYF. CDR3 nucleotide sequence: TGTGCCTGGAAGGACGAAACGTTCACAGATACGCAGTATTTT. This chain uses TRBV30 with TRBJ2-3; D gene unclear. Germline V CDR1 and CDR2: GTSNPN, SVGIG (reference sequence). This CDR3 has 14 residues. With 4 bases removed from V and 2 bases from J, the gap between germline ends came to 13 bases.

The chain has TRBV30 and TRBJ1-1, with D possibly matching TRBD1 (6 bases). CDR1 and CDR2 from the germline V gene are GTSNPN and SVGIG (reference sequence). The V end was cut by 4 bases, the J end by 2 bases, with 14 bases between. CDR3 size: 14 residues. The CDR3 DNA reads TGTGCCTGGACCCCCACAGGGATCAACACTGAAGCTTTCTTT. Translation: CAWTPTGINTEAFF. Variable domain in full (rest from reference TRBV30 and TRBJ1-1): SQTIHQWPATLVQPVGSPLSLECTVEGTSNPNLYWYRQAAGRGLQLLFYSVGIGQISSEVPQNLSASRPQDRQFILSSKKLLLSDSGFYLCAWTPTGINTEAFFGQGTRLTVV.